These T cell receptor beta chains were read from a single sample in a study of blood T cell repertoires in COVID-19. Assay used: immunoSEQ multiplex PCR; TCRdb lists only in-frame clones, some missing. This repertoire shows some 85,000 clones, more than 60% found once; its top ten account for 20%. What was sequenced was peripheral blood. The receptors here all came from a woman at least 80 years old with active or convalescent COVID-19. Each CDR3 is given with its conserved first and last residue. Each record gives: CDR3 DNA, CDR3 protein, clone size, D gene, J gene, V gene. D genes are given only for firm matches. Some rows have no size entry. The others give once, few or many, or a class for an expanded clone.

DNA: TGTGCCAGTAGTATCAGGCACACAGATACGCAGTATTTT; CDR3: CASSIRHTDTQYF; size: NA; D: NA; J: TRBJ2-3; V: TRBV19
DNA: TGCAGCGGGTCCGGGACTAGCGGGGGGGCGCTATTCTTC; CDR3: CSGSGTSGGALFF; size: NA; D: TRBD2; J: TRBJ2-1; V: TRBV29-1
DNA: TGTGCCAGCAGGCCCGGGACAGGGATGGAATTT; CDR3: CASRPGTGMEF; size: few; D: TRBD1; J: TRBJ2-3; V: TRBV28
DNA: TGTGCCATCAGTGATACAGGGAGCACCAGATCACCCCTCCACTTT; CDR3: CAISDTGSTRSPLHF; size: NA; D: NA; J: TRBJ1-6; V: TRBV10-3
DNA: TGTGCCAGCAGTTACTCTCGAAGCTCGCGCTACACCTTC; CDR3: CASSYSRSSRYTF; size: NA; D: NA; J: TRBJ1-2; V: TRBV6-5
DNA: TGTGCCTGGAGTGTGAGTCGGTCCTATAATTCACCCCTCCACTTT; CDR3: CAWSVSRSYNSPLHF; size: NA; D: NA; J: TRBJ1-6; V: TRBV30
DNA: TGCGCCAGCACAGAGGGGGCAATTGCAGATACGCAGTATTTT; CDR3: CASTEGAIADTQYF; size: NA; D: TRBD1; J: TRBJ2-3; V: TRBV5-1
DNA: TGCAGTGCTAGTCGAATCACAGGAACGACTAGCACAGATACGCAGTATTTT; CDR3: CSASRITGTTSTDTQYF; size: NA; D: NA; J: TRBJ2-3; V: TRBV20-1
DNA: TGTGCCAGCAGTTTGGCAGGGGAGGGGTCGGGGGAGCTGTTTTTT; CDR3: CASSLAGEGSGELFF; size: NA; D: NA; J: TRBJ2-2; V: TRBV28
DNA: TGCGCCAGCAGTGCTGACAGGGATTATACTGAAGCTTTCTTT; CDR3: CASSADRDYTEAFF; size: once; D: TRBD1; J: TRBJ1-1; V: TRBV10-1
DNA: TGTGCCAGCAGCTTACCGGGACAGGGAGCAGATACGCAGTATTTT; CDR3: CASSLPGQGADTQYF; size: NA; D: TRBD1; J: TRBJ2-3; V: TRBV5-4
DNA: TGTGCCAGCAGCCAAGAGAGGGGGCAGCCCCAGCATTTT; CDR3: CASSQERGQPQHF; size: NA; D: NA; J: TRBJ1-5; V: TRBV14
DNA: TGTGCCAGCATCAAGGACAGGGCCGATCAGCCCCAGCATTTT; CDR3: CASIKDRADQPQHF; size: many; D: TRBD1; J: TRBJ1-5; V: TRBV2
DNA: TGTGCCAGCACCCCTTTGACAGGGGTTTTTTCACCCCTCCACTTT; CDR3: CASTPLTGVFSPLHF; size: NA; D: NA; J: TRBJ1-6; V: TRBV21-1
DNA: TGTGCTAGCAGCCCATGGCCAGGGAGGGACTTC; CDR3: CASSPWPGRDF; size: few; D: TRBD2; J: TRBJ2-7; V: TRBV7-7
DNA: TGTGCCAGCAGGGCCGAAAGAAAACTGTTTTTT; CDR3: CASRAERKLFF; size: NA; D: NA; J: TRBJ1-4; V: TRBV6-5
DNA: TGTGCCAGCAGCCTGGGACTAGCGGGGGCCCAAGAGACCCAGTACTTC; CDR3: CASSLGLAGAQETQYF; size: NA; D: TRBD2; J: TRBJ2-5; V: TRBV9
DNA: TGTGCCTGGAGCCCTGGGGGACAGGACACCGGGGAGCTGTTTTTT; CDR3: CAWSPGGQDTGELFF; size: NA; D: TRBD1; J: TRBJ2-2; V: TRBV30
DNA: TGTGCCAGCAGCTTCGGGACAGGAGATGGCTACACCTTC; CDR3: CASSFGTGDGYTF; size: NA; D: TRBD1; J: TRBJ1-2; V: TRBV7-9
DNA: TGCGCCAGCAGCCCGGGGACAGCTAACTATGGCTACACCTTC; CDR3: CASSPGTANYGYTF; size: many; D: TRBD1; J: TRBJ1-2; V: TRBV5-1
DNA: TGTGCCAGCAGCCAAAGGACTAGCGGGGGAGGGCAGTACTTC; CDR3: CASSQRTSGGGQYF; size: few; D: TRBD2; J: TRBJ2-7; V: TRBV7-6
DNA: TGTGCCAGCAGCCCGACAGGGATCTCCTACGAGCAGTACTTC; CDR3: CASSPTGISYEQYF; size: NA; D: TRBD1; J: TRBJ2-7; V: TRBV7-2
DNA: TGTGCCAGCAGCTTAGTCGGAGGGGCGATGAACACTGAAGCTTTCTTT; CDR3: CASSLVGGAMNTEAFF; size: few; D: NA; J: TRBJ1-1; V: TRBV7-2
DNA: TGTGCCACCAGCTCCCCCCCCGACAGTTCCAATTACAATGAGCAGTTCTTC; CDR3: CATSSPPDSSNYNEQFF; size: NA; D: NA; J: TRBJ2-1; V: TRBV24-1
DNA: TGCGCCAGCAGTCGCGACTCGGGAGTAGACACTGAAGCTTTCTTT; CDR3: CASSRDSGVDTEAFF; size: NA; D: NA; J: TRBJ1-1; V: TRBV5-1
DNA: TGTGCCAGCAGTGACCCCGGGGAGGGCTCCTATAATTCACCCCTCCACTTT; CDR3: CASSDPGEGSYNSPLHF; size: NA; D: NA; J: TRBJ1-6; V: TRBV6-1
DNA: TGTGCCAGCAGCCGACCGGGAGGGGATGGCTACACCTTC; CDR3: CASSRPGGDGYTF; size: NA; D: NA; J: TRBJ1-2; V: TRBV27
DNA: TGTGCCAGTAGTAGGGACAGTTCCTACGAGCAGTACTTC; CDR3: CASSRDSSYEQYF; size: NA; D: TRBD1; J: TRBJ2-7; V: TRBV19
DNA: TGTGCCCGACGGACAGGGGGCGCTTCCGGGGCCAACGTCCTGACTTTC; CDR3: CARRTGGASGANVLTF; size: NA; D: TRBD1; J: TRBJ2-6; V: TRBV30
DNA: TGCGCCAGCAGCCAAGGCCAGGGGGCAGATGGCTACACCTTC; CDR3: CASSQGQGADGYTF; size: NA; D: TRBD1; J: TRBJ1-2; V: TRBV4-3
DNA: TGTGCCAGCAGTTACCAAGGGGGACACTATAATGAAAAACTGTTTTTT; CDR3: CASSYQGGHYNEKLFF; size: NA; D: NA; J: TRBJ1-4; V: TRBV28
DNA: TGTGCCAGCAGCATACTAGCGGGGGGGTCCGGCGGCTCCTACAATGAGCAGTTCTTC; CDR3: CASSILAGGSGGSYNEQFF; size: once; D: TRBD2; J: TRBJ2-1; V: TRBV7-8
DNA: TGTGCCAGCACCCAGGGGGGCGGAGACAATACGCAGTATTTT; CDR3: CASTQGGGDNTQYF; size: few; D: NA; J: TRBJ2-3; V: TRBV6-5
DNA: TGCGCCAGCAGCTTGGGGACAGGGGGCCGCACCGGGGAGCTGTTTTTT; CDR3: CASSLGTGGRTGELFF; size: NA; D: TRBD1; J: TRBJ2-2; V: TRBV5-1
DNA: TGTGCCAGCAGCTACCTCCGAAGGGGAACGAATAATTCACCCCTCCACTTT; CDR3: CASSYLRRGTNNSPLHF; size: NA; D: NA; J: TRBJ1-6; V: TRBV7-2
DNA: TGTGCCAGCAGCGATCAGGTGGCACACCAAGAGACCCAGTACTTC; CDR3: CASSDQVAHQETQYF; size: NA; D: NA; J: TRBJ2-5; V: TRBV7-2
DNA: TGTGCCAGCAGCCCTAGCGGGGGCGAAGAGACCCAGTACTTC; CDR3: CASSPSGGEETQYF; size: NA; D: TRBD2; J: TRBJ2-5; V: TRBV7-2
DNA: TGCAGTGCTAGGAGTCCTGGTGAAGCTTTCTTT; CDR3: CSARSPGEAFF; size: NA; D: NA; J: TRBJ1-1; V: TRBV20-1
DNA: TGTGCCAGCAGCTTGGTGGGCCTGAACTACGAGCAGTACTTC; CDR3: CASSLVGLNYEQYF; size: few; D: NA; J: TRBJ2-7; V: TRBV5-5
DNA: TGTGCCAGTAGTATTGCAGGGGGCATCGATGAGCAGTTCTTC; CDR3: CASSIAGGIDEQFF; size: NA; D: TRBD1; J: TRBJ2-1; V: TRBV19
DNA: TGCGCCAGCAGCTTGGGGCTGGGCTATGAAGCTTTCTTT; CDR3: CASSLGLGYEAFF; size: NA; D: NA; J: TRBJ1-1; V: TRBV5-1
DNA: TGTGCCAGTAGTATTCAGGGATATCAGCCCCAGCATTTT; CDR3: CASSIQGYQPQHF; size: NA; D: NA; J: TRBJ1-5; V: TRBV19
DNA: TGTGCCAGCAGTTCCTCCGGGACAGGGGGCACAGATACGCAGTATTTT; CDR3: CASSSSGTGGTDTQYF; size: NA; D: TRBD1; J: TRBJ2-3; V: TRBV28
DNA: TGCAGCGCCGGGGAGTGGGAGACCCAGTACTTC; CDR3: CSAGEWETQYF; size: few; D: NA; J: TRBJ2-5; V: TRBV20-1
DNA: TGTGCCAGCAGGGGGACGGGAGCTTTGAACACTGAAGCTTTCTTT; CDR3: CASRGTGALNTEAFF; size: NA; D: NA; J: TRBJ1-1; V: TRBV6-5
DNA: TGTGCCACCGGGCCCCTCGGGACAGTTAATTCACCCCTCCACTTT; CDR3: CATGPLGTVNSPLHF; size: NA; D: TRBD1; J: TRBJ1-6; V: TRBV19
DNA: TGTGCCAGCAGCGCGGACAGGGAAGCGGGTGAAAAACTGTTTTTT; CDR3: CASSADREAGEKLFF; size: NA; D: TRBD1; J: TRBJ1-4; V: TRBV7-9
DNA: TGTGCCAGCTCGAGGACAGGTAATCCCTACGAGCAGTACTTC; CDR3: CASSRTGNPYEQYF; size: few; D: TRBD1; J: TRBJ2-7; V: TRBV18